This is a list of T cell receptor beta chains from one sample in a study of PD-1 blockade in classical Hodgkin lymphoma. TCRdb keeps only in-frame clones here, not all; method: immunoSEQ multiplex PCR. The repertoire holds roughly 100,000 clones, around four fifths seen once, with just under 9.5% in the top ten. Source: peripheral blood mononuclear cells (PBMCs), taken before the fourth cycle of nivolumab. The receptors were sampled from a human donor with classical Hodgkin lymphoma. Each CDR3 is given with its conserved first and last residue. Each record gives: D gene, clone size, J gene, V gene, CDR3 protein, CDR3 DNA. A D gene is named only where the DNA matches it firmly. Size is omitted from some rows. Given values are once, few, many or a class for expanded clones.

.,.,TRBJ2-7,TRBV2,CASSEALEAEQYF,TGTGCCAGCAGTGAAGCATTAGAGGCCGAGCAGTACTTC
TRBD2,.,TRBJ2-1,TRBV11-2,CASSLAGSYNEQFF,TGTGCCAGCAGCCTAGCGGGCTCCTACAATGAGCAGTTCTTC
.,.,TRBJ2-3,TRBV11-1,CASSHWTGDTQYF,TGTGCCAGCAGCCATTGGACTGGTGATACGCAGTATTTT
.,once,TRBJ1-6,TRBV12-5,CASVSTDYNSPLHF,TGTGCTAGTGTCTCGACGGATTATAATTCACCCCTCCACTTT
TRBD2,.,TRBJ2-7,TRBV13,CASSPRGLAGGYEQYF,TGTGCCAGCAGCCCTAGAGGCCTAGCGGGAGGTTACGAGCAGTACTTC
.,.,TRBJ1-6,TRBV7-9,CASSVSGAYNSPLHF,TGTGCCAGCAGCGTTTCGGGCGCCTATAATTCACCCCTCCACTTT
TRBD1,.,TRBJ2-1,TRBV6-5,CASSPGTGGFNEQFF,TGTGCCAGCAGCCCCGGGACAGGGGGCTTCAATGAGCAGTTCTTC
TRBD2,.,TRBJ2-1,TRBV5-4,CASSLERASGIPLNEQFF,TGTGCCAGCAGCTTGGAAAGGGCTAGCGGGATTCCCCTCAATGAGCAGTTCTTC
.,.,TRBJ1-2,TRBV6-6,CASSSITGVVPGYTF,TGTGCCAGCAGTTCCATTACAGGTGTGGTTCCTGGCTACACCTTC
TRBD1,.,TRBJ1-5,TRBV6-5,CASSQGQGNQPQHF,TGTGCCAGCAGTCAGGGACAGGGGAATCAGCCCCAGCATTTT
.,.,TRBJ2-4,TRBV6-6,CASTLRGNIQYF,TGTGCCAGCACATTGAGGGGGAACATTCAGTACTTC
TRBD1,.,TRBJ2-7,TRBV5-6,CASSLADRDSEQYF,TGTGCCAGCAGCTTGGCGGACAGGGACTCGGAGCAGTACTTC
.,.,TRBJ1-1,TRBV7-3,CASSLNSDTEAFF,TGTGCCAGCAGCTTAAATTCAGACACTGAAGCTTTCTTT
TRBD1,.,TRBJ2-7,TRBV19,CASSIDHQGAYEQYF,TGTGCCAGTAGTATAGATCACCAGGGGGCCTACGAGCAGTACTTC
.,many,TRBJ1-6,TRBV19,CASSGYNSPLHF,TGTGCCAGTTCAGGCTATAATTCACCCCTCCACTTT
.,many,TRBJ1-2,TRBV7-2,CASSPESNYGYTF,TGTGCCAGCAGCCCTGAGAGTAACTATGGCTACACCTTC
.,.,TRBJ1-4,TRBV9,CASSDQGWGEKLFF,TGTGCCAGCAGCGATCAGGGTTGGGGAGAAAAACTGTTTTTT
.,.,TRBJ1-2,TRBV6-1,CASSVRQVVNYGYTF,TGTGCCAGCAGTGTTAGACAGGTGGTAAACTATGGCTACACCTTC
.,.,TRBJ1-4,TRBV6-1,CASSEIWGVNEKLFF,TGTGCCAGCAGTGAAATATGGGGAGTCAATGAAAAACTGTTTTTT
TRBD1,.,TRBJ1-2,TRBV27,CASKGQGDYGYTF,TGTGCCAGCAAGGGACAGGGTGACTATGGCTACACCTTC
.,.,TRBJ2-5,TRBV18,CASSPQGQGKETQYF,TGTGCCAGCTCACCACAAGGACAAGGGAAAGAGACCCAGTACTTC
.,.,TRBJ1-6,TRBV27,CASSLQHRAPNSPLHF,TGTGCCAGCAGTTTACAACACAGGGCCCCAAATTCACCCCTCCACTTT
.,.,TRBJ2-7,TRBV18,CASSSSAAGPYEQYF,TGTGCCAGCTCCTCATCTGCTGCGGGCCCCTACGAGCAGTACTTC
TRBD2,.,TRBJ2-3,TRBV19,CASSILPSGAQYF,TGTGCCAGTAGTATCCTCCCAAGCGGGGCTCAGTATTTT
.,.,TRBJ2-7,TRBV9,CASSPFASGNYEQYF,TGTGCCAGCAGCCCCTTCGCTAGTGGGAACTACGAGCAGTACTTC
TRBD2,.,TRBJ2-2,TRBV9,CASSVSGRALNTGELFF,TGTGCCAGCAGCGTAAGCGGGAGGGCCCTGAACACCGGGGAGCTGTTTTTT
.,.,TRBJ2-7,TRBV2,CASSEDRGLTRYEQYF,TGTGCCAGCAGTGAAGATAGGGGGTTGACTAGGTACGAGCAGTACTTC
.,.,TRBJ1-5,TRBV19,CASSTSSGGYSNQPQHF,TGTGCCAGTAGTACGAGTTCCGGAGGTTATAGCAATCAGCCCCAGCATTTT
.,.,TRBJ1-6,TRBV21-1,CASSTRDGDSSVHSPLHF,TGTGCCAGCAGCACCCGGGACGGCGATTCATCGGTGCATTCACCCCTCCACTTT
.,few,TRBJ2-3,TRBV7-3,CASSLRGRDRGVTQYF,TGTGCCAGCAGCTTAAGGGGCAGGGATAGGGGCGTTACGCAGTATTTT
.,.,TRBJ1-1,TRBV5-1,CASRRQTFNTEAFF,TGCGCCAGCAGGAGACAGACGTTCAACACTGAAGCTTTCTTT
.,.,TRBJ2-5,TRBV5-4,CASSLSFYQETQYF,TGTGCCAGCAGCTTGAGCTTTTACCAAGAGACCCAGTACTTC
.,.,TRBJ2-3,TRBV20-1,CSARQGDTQYF,TGCAGTGCTAGACAGGGAGATACGCAGTATTTT
.,.,TRBJ2-3,TRBV11-2,CASSLWQGTDTQYF,TGTGCCAGCAGCTTGTGGCAGGGCACAGATACGCAGTATTTT
.,.,TRBJ1-2,TRBV5-5,CASSSVGTYGYTF,TGTGCCAGCAGCTCGGTGGGGACGTATGGCTACACCTTC
TRBD1,once,TRBJ2-7,TRBV7-2,CASSLEGQGASQQYF,TGTGCCAGCAGCTTAGAGGGACAGGGGGCGAGTCAGCAGTACTTC
.,.,TRBJ2-3,TRBV15,CATSRDLGVTTDTQYF,TGTGCCACCAGCAGAGACTTAGGGGTGACGACAGATACGCAGTATTTT
.,.,TRBJ2-1,TRBV6-5,CASSYSPNPYNEQFF,TGTGCCAGCAGTTACTCGCCAAACCCCTACAATGAGCAGTTCTTC
TRBD1,.,TRBJ2-5,TRBV7-2,CASSRVTGHQETQYF,TGTGCCAGCAGCCGAGTGACAGGGCACCAAGAGACCCAGTACTTC
TRBD2,.,TRBJ2-1,TRBV5-4,CASSYGLAGLNEQFF,TGTGCCAGCAGCTACGGACTAGCGGGGCTCAATGAGCAGTTCTTC
.,.,TRBJ2-3,TRBV28,CAIKLSRTGTDTQYF,TGTGCCATCAAACTTTCCCGGACAGGCACAGATACGCAGTATTTT
.,once,TRBJ1-6,TRBV6-5,CASSPLFEFSPLHF,TGTGCCAGCAGTCCCCTTTTTGAGTTTTCACCCCTCCACTTT
.,.,TRBJ1-5,TRBV18,CASSRDLGSNQPQHF,TGTGCCAGCTCAAGGGACCTCGGGAGCAATCAGCCCCAGCATTTT
.,.,TRBJ2-7,TRBV7-9,CASSLAAETYEQYF,TGTGCCAGCAGCTTAGCGGCCGAAACCTACGAGCAGTACTTC
.,.,TRBJ2-5,TRBV30,CAWTTGTAKETQYF,TGTGCCTGGACCACCGGGACCGCAAAAGAGACCCAGTACTTC
.,few,TRBJ2-1,TRBV1,CTKLRGASRSGEQFF,TGCACCAAGCTTCGAGGAGCGAGTCGATCTGGTGAGCAGTTCTTC
.,.,TRBJ1-1,TRBV18,CASSPLTGIGPNTEAFF,TGTGCCAGCTCACCGTTAACAGGGATTGGTCCGAACACTGAAGCTTTCTTT
.,.,TRBJ1-1,TRBV6-6,CASSYMMNTEAFF,TGTGCCAGCAGTTATATGATGAACACTGAAGCTTTCTTT
.,.,TRBJ2-7,TRBV7-9,CASSLASGEQYF,TGTGCCAGCAGCTTAGCTAGCGGCGAGCAGTACTTC
.,.,TRBJ2-5,TRBV4-1,CASSQAETQYF,TGCGCCAGCAGCCAAGCAGAGACCCAGTACTTC
TRBD2,.,TRBJ2-7,TRBV11-2,CASGREDSYEQYF,TGTGCCAGCGGGCGGGAGGACTCCTACGAGCAGTACTTC
TRBD1,.,TRBJ1-4,TRBV28,CASTPSTGGFANEKLFF,TGTGCCAGCACCCCTTCGACAGGGGGATTCGCTAATGAAAAACTGTTTTTT
.,.,TRBJ1-2,TRBV10-3,CAISGDSYGYTF,TGTGCCATCAGTGGAGACAGCTATGGCTACACCTTC